Detailed here is one T cell receptor beta chain. Its antigen is as yet unknown. Sequenced by immunoSEQ multiplex PCR; TCRdb stores in-frame clones only, minus some. This table has around 18,000 clones, less than 85% appearing once. During colonoscopy, one to two rectal pinch biopsies were collected. These data originate in a study of pediatric ulcerative colitis. Turning to the study itself: Most patients had pancolitis, and two had left-sided colitis.

Study-level points and caveats: Two rectal CDR3 clonotypes occurred in all ulcerative colitis patients. Blood-derived T cells may be present in rectal pinch biopsies.

The CDR3 is made up of 18 amino acids. The chain joins TRBV21-1 to TRBJ2-1; whether TRBD2, the table's D call, matches the DNA was not checked. TRBV21-1 is a pseudogene segment. The sequenced sample was gut tissue. The origin of this receptor is a boy younger than 18 with moderate ulcerative colitis. The CDR3 reads CASSKALASGPNRNEQFF. CDR3 sequence (DNA): TGTGCCAGCAGCAAAGCGCTAGCTAGCGGACCCAACAGAAATGAGCAGTTCTTC.